The 21 T cell receptor beta chains in this list originate from one sample, sequenced in a study of T cells after yellow fever vaccination. TCRdb redid the calling of the 5' RACE reads with MiXCR, one entry per CDR3 protein. The sample records about 340,000 distinct CDR3 sequences, 9.5% to 15% being singletons. Material: CD4+ T cells sorted from PBMCs, obtained 15 days after the yellow fever booster vaccination. The receptors stem from a man aged 18 to 29 who received the YFV17D yellow fever vaccine.

This clonotype was observed a handful of times. The chain couples TRBV7-3 to TRBJ2-2; possible D gene TRBD2, 6 bases. The V and J ends lost 5 bases and 2 bases respectively, with 12 bases between them. Per germline, CDR1 SGHTA and CDR2 FQGTGA. This CDR3 region has 15 residues. The CDR3 bases are TGTGCCAGCAGCACGGGGACTTCAAACACCGGGGAGCTGTTTTTT. This sequence encodes CASSTGTSNTGELFF.

This clonotype was counted ten times or more. The chain recombines TRBV20-1 with TRBJ2-7; either TRBD1 or TRBD2 may supply D (5 bases each). V was clipped by 7 bases and J by 0 bases, with 7 bases between them. This CDR3 is built from 11 residues. Germline-derived CDR1 and CDR2 are DFQATT and SNEGSKA (reference sequence). The CDR3 sequence: CSVGTSYEQYF. Written as DNA, the CDR3 is TGCAGTGTAGGGACCTCCTACGAGCAGTACTTC.

The rearrangement links TRBV20-1 to TRBJ1-2, with D unresolved. The V end was cut by 1 base, the J end by 6 bases, with 9 bases between. This CDR3 is 12 amino acids long. CDR1 DFQATT and CDR2 SNEGSKA come from the germline V gene (reference sequence). CDR3 bases: TGCAGTGCTAGAGTATTGACTCATGGCTACACCTTC. Translating it yields CSARVLTHGYTF.

Only a few counts were recorded for this clonotype. Its ends do not fully match the called genes, so a read error is possible. The genes are TRBV3-1 and TRBJ1-1, with TRBD1 matching 12 bases. The CDR3 loop spans 13 amino acids. The germline gives CDR1 LGHDT, CDR2 YNNKEL (reference sequence). For the CDR3, the DNA is TGTGCCAGCAGCCCATCCGGGACAGGGGGCGCGGTCTTT. Translated: CASSPSGTGGAVF.

This clonotype was found a few times. The genes are TRBV4-3 and TRBJ2-2; either TRBD1 or TRBD2 may fit D (5 bases each). The V and J ends lost 1 base and 2 bases respectively, with 17 bases between them. CDR3 size: 18 residues. Germline V gene sequence: CDR1 LGHNA, CDR2 YSLEER. The CDR3 region is CASSQGGNGVGNTGELFF. DNA for the CDR3: TGCGCCAGCAGCCAAGGGGGGAACGGGGTCGGAAACACCGGGGAGCTGTTTTTT.

The chain recombines TRBV3-1 with TRBJ2-3; D unclear. Per germline, CDR1 LGHDT and CDR2 YNNKEL (reference sequence). The V end lost 3 bases, the J end lost 4 bases, and 14 bases lay between the germline ends. The CDR3 runs to 15 residues. This CDR3 reads CASSHHSQTPDTQYF. As DNA, the CDR3 is TGTGCCAGCAGCCACCACTCCCAGACCCCAGATACGCAGTATTTT.

The chain employs TRBV2 and TRBJ1-1, with a tentative D call TRBD1 (5 bases). Deletions cut 6 bases from V and 7 bases from J, with 18 bases between. The CDR3 covers 14 residues. The germline V gene has CDR1 SNHLY and CDR2 FYNNEI. CDR3: CASRSHQGVGEAFF. DNA of the CDR3: TGTGCCAGCAGGTCGCACCAGGGAGTGGGTGAAGCTTTCTTT.

This clonotype showed up many times. The chain carries TRBV4-3 and TRBJ2-1; 7 bases fit TRBD1. There are 14 residues in the CDR3. V lost 4 bases and J lost 8; bases outside the gene matches: 8. Germline V gives CDR1 LGHNA, CDR2 YSLEER. The CDR3 loop is CASSRSRDSYEQFF. Here the CDR3 DNA reads TGCGCCAGCAGCCGGTCCCGGGACAGCTATGAGCAGTTCTTC.

There are many counts of this clonotype. The rearrangement uses TRBV5-4 and TRBJ1-5, with D unresolved. The V gene lost 0 bases and the J gene lost 9 bases, with 10 bases spanning the gap. The germline CDR1 and CDR2 sequences are SGHNT and YYREEE (reference sequence). The CDR3 runs to 13 residues. This CDR3 reads CASSLDRNGPQHF. DNA of the CDR3: TGTGCCAGCAGCTTGGACAGAAATGGGCCCCAGCATTTT.

This chain joins TRBV7-2 and TRBJ2-3; 11 bases map to TRBD2. Per germline, CDR1 SGHTA and CDR2 FQGNSA. The CDR3 totals 18 residues. The V segment lost 2 bases and the J segment 4 bases; nucleotides outside the gene matches: 11. DNA for the CDR3: TGTGCCAGCAGCTTACGGCCGGGATTACTAGCGGGGGCAGATACGCAGTATTTT. It specifies CASSLRPGLLAGADTQYF.

This clonotype was counted only a few times. The chain recombines TRBV6-5 with TRBJ1-2; no reliable D call. CDR3 length: 13 amino acids. Germline V lookup: CDR1 MNHEY, CDR2 SVGAGI. Trimming cost V 6 bases and J 2 bases, with 10 bases left between them. The CDR3 DNA follows: TGTGCCAGCAGCCCCGGATCCAACTATGGCTACACCTTC. Its translation: CASSPGSNYGYTF.

This clonotype was detected ten times or more. The chain recombines TRBV18 with TRBJ1-1, with D hard to call. The CDR3 is made up of 15 amino acids. V lost 3 bases, J lost 2 bases, and 13 bases lay in between. Germline V gene lookup returns CDR1 KGHSH and CDR2 LQKENI. For the CDR3, the DNA is TGTGCCAGCTCACCCGACCAAGATTTTAACACTGAAGCTTTCTTT. Its protein product is CASSPDQDFNTEAFF.

This clonotype was seen at least ten times. V usage is TRBV20-1 and J usage is TRBJ1-5; 10 bases match TRBD1. The V and J ends lost 6 bases and 10 bases, in that order; junction bases with no gene match: 9. The CDR3 runs 13 residues. Germline lookup yields CDR1 DFQATT and CDR2 SNEGSKA (reference sequence). CDR3 region: CSAPWGTGDPQHF. DNA for the CDR3: TGCAGTGCCCCTTGGGGGACAGGGGATCCCCAGCATTTT.

This clonotype was detected a few times. The chain recombines TRBV16 with TRBJ1-6; 9 bases align to TRBD1. V lost 4 bases to trimming and J lost 9 bases; unmatched junction nucleotides: 7. From germline, CDR1 is KGHSY and CDR2 FQNENV. CDR3 length equals 15 residues. CDR3 coding DNA: TGTGCCAGCAGCCTTGTCGACAGGGGGGCTTCACCCCTCCACTTT. Protein product: CASSLVDRGASPLHF.

The genes are TRBV4-1 and TRBJ1-1, with 9 bases matching TRBD1. J gave up 6 bases and V 1 base, and 9 bases lay outside the gene matches. The CDR3 totals 16 residues. Germline V gene data show CDR1 as MGHRA and CDR2 as YSYEKL. CDR3 in amino acids: CASSQVLGTGTPEAFF. CDR3 in DNA: TGCGCCAGCAGCCAAGTTCTAGGGACAGGGACCCCTGAAGCTTTCTTT.

This clonotype was found a few times. The gene calls are TRBV7-9 and TRBJ1-2; no clear D. V lost 5 bases and J lost 8, with 15 bases in between. The CDR3 has 13 amino acids. Germline CDR1 and CDR2: SEHNR and FQNEAQ (reference sequence). The CDR3 coding sequence is TGTGCCAGCAGCGAGGGCCCGCAGTACGGCTACACCTTC. Its translation: CASSEGPQYGYTF.

The table lists this clonotype with a few counts. V and J are TRBV4-1 and TRBJ1-4; D is possibly TRBD1 (5 bases). The CDR3 consists of 17 residues. Germline V gives CDR1 MGHRA, CDR2 YSYEKL. Trimming left V 1 base short and J 4 bases short, with 16 bases between. The CDR3 bases are TGCGCCAGCAGCCAAGTTGGGTGGCTGGGGGTTAATGAAAAACTGTTTTTT. Amino acid sequence: CASSQVGWLGVNEKLFF.

This chain joins TRBV7-2 and TRBJ2-2; 11 nucleotides line up with TRBD2. V lost 5 bases to trimming and J lost 1 base; unmatched junction nucleotides: 6. The CDR3 runs to 17 residues. Germline V lookup: CDR1 SGHTA, CDR2 FQGNSA. The DNA for the CDR3 is TGTGCCAGCAGCCAAAGCCTAGCGGGGGGGAACACCGGGGAGCTGTTTTTT. It translates to CASSQSLAGGNTGELFF.

This sequence joins TRBV6-5 and TRBJ1-2; D gene ambiguous. The CDR3 is made up of 13 amino acids. Germline-derived CDR1 and CDR2 are MNHEY and SVGAGI. V was shortened by 6 bases and J by 2 bases, with 10 bases between the two germline ends. CDR3 nucleotides: TGTGCCAGCAGGGTTGCGGCCAACTATGGCTACACCTTC. Its protein is CASRVAANYGYTF.

This clonotype turned up a few times. V is TRBV6-2 or TRBV6-3 and J is TRBJ2-1; 9 nucleotides match TRBD1. This CDR3 comprises 14 residues. The junction had 6 bases not matched to a gene; V was cut back by 0 bases and J by 12 bases. The germline gives CDR1 MNHEY, CDR2 SVGEGT. The CDR3 DNA reads TGTGCCAGCAGTTACTCGGTCACAGGGGGCGGGCAGTTCTTC. Amino acid sequence: CASSYSVTGGGQFF.

The sample holds a few counts of this clonotype. This chain connects TRBV6-5 to TRBJ1-4; 9 positions match TRBD1. The CDR3 is 15 residues long. J lost 5 bases, V lost 4 bases, and 5 bases had no gene match. From germline, CDR1 is MNHEY and CDR2 SVGAGI. The CDR3 DNA follows: TGTGCCAGCAGTTCCCCGACAGGGGGGAATGAAAAACTGTTTTTT. It codes for CASSSPTGGNEKLFF.